One sample yielded the 21 T cell receptor beta chains listed below, sequenced in a study of PD-1 blockade in classical Hodgkin lymphoma. Here immunoSEQ multiplex PCR was the method, and the copy in TCRdb shows in-frame clones only, minus some. The sample carries 12,000 to 15,000 clones, roughly 86% recorded once. Brentuximab vedotin exposure varied, and every patient relapsed after autologous stem cell transplantation. The material was peripheral blood mononuclear cells (PBMCs), obtained at baseline. The receptors come from a human donor with classical Hodgkin lymphoma.

The rearrangement joins TRBV19 to TRBJ1-2; unclear D gene. Germline V CDR1 and CDR2: LNHDA, SQIVND (reference sequence). The CDR3 is made up of 12 amino acids. V shed 2 bases and J shed 5 bases, with 6 bases lying between them. The CDR3 loop reads CASSISDYGYTF. The CDR3 DNA reads TGTGCCAGTAGTATATCGGATTATGGCTACACCTTC.

This clone was recorded only once. V and J are TRBV29-1 and TRBJ1-3; the match to TRBD1 covers 7 bases. CDR3 length: 15 amino acids. Germline V lookup: CDR1 SQVTM, CDR2 ANQGSEA. V shed 6 bases, J shed 0 bases, and the junction held 8 bases outside the gene matches. CDR3 loop: CSVAYRGLSGNTIYF. Written as DNA, the CDR3 is TGCAGCGTGGCCTACAGGGGTCTCTCTGGAAACACCATATATTTT.

The chain carries TRBV5-1 and TRBJ2-3; 9 bases are a match to TRBD2. The germline V gene has CDR1 SGHRS and CDR2 YFSETQ. With V trimmed by 4 bases and J by 3 bases, 12 bases remained unmatched. This CDR3 contains 17 residues. CDR3 DNA: TGCGCCAGCAGCCTTCAACCCGGACTAGCGATGACAGATACGCAGTATTTT. Its translation: CASSLQPGLAMTDTQYF.

CDR3 protein: CASSRGRDYEQYF. For the CDR3, the DNA is TGTGCCAGTAGTAGAGGCAGGGACTACGAGCAGTACTTC. The V and J genes are TRBV19 and TRBJ2-7, with a possible D match to TRBD1 (5 bases). Trimming shortened V by 4 bases and J by 3 bases, and 10 bases separated the two germline ends. The V gene's germline CDR1 is LNHDA and CDR2 SQIVND (reference sequence). This CDR3 spans 13 amino acids. Full variable domain (remainder filled in from reference TRBV19 and TRBJ2-7): DGGITQSPKYLFRKEGQNVTLSCEQNLNHDAMYWYRQDPGQGLRLIYYSQIVNDFQKGDIAEGYSVSREKKESFPLTVTSAQKNPTAFYLCASSRGRDYEQYFGPGTRLTVT.

V and J are TRBV6-1 and TRBJ2-5; a weak D match, TRBD1 (5 bases). Germline values: CDR1 MNHNS, CDR2 SASEGT. This CDR3 spans 15 amino acids. Trimming left V 7 bases short and J 1 base short, with 16 bases between. The CDR3 sequence is CASNPALGLQETQYF. The CDR3 DNA reads as TGTGCCAGCAACCCGGCTTTGGGGCTCCAAGAGACCCAGTACTTC.

This clone was counted only a few times. CDR3 loop: CATSREGAADNAGELFF. CDR3 bases: TGTGCCACCAGCAGAGAGGGAGCGGCCGACAACGCCGGGGAGCTGTTTTTT. This sequence joins TRBV15 and TRBJ2-2; maybe TRBD2 (5 bases). The germline V gene has CDR1 LNHNV and CDR2 YYDKDF (reference sequence). The V gene lost 0 bases and the J gene lost 6 bases, with 17 bases spanning the gap. The CDR3 is 17 amino acids. Full variable domain (missing parts from reference TRBV15 and TRBJ2-2): DAMVIQNPRYQVTQFGKPVTLSCSQTLNHNVMYWYQQKSSQAPKLLFHYYDKDFNNEADTPDNFQSRRPNTSFCFLDIRSPGLGDTAMYLCATSREGAADNAGELFFGEGSRLTVL.

The genes are TRBV7-2 and TRBJ1-1; no definite D call. Germline CDR1 SGHTA, CDR2 FQGNSA. V lost 2 bases and J lost 1, with 11 bases in between. The CDR3 runs 15 residues. The CDR3 sequence: CASSLNPSPNTEAFF. The CDR3 nucleotides are TGTGCCAGCAGCTTAAACCCTAGCCCGAACACTGAAGCTTTCTTT.

This clone turned up a few times. J is TRBJ2-1 and V is TRBV18; 11 bases match TRBD1. The CDR3 totals 17 residues. The ends lost 0 bases at V and 4 bases at J; junction bases unmatched: 5. CDR1 and CDR2 (germline): KGHSH, LQKENI. DNA for the CDR3: TGTGCCAGCTCACCACCGGGACAGGGGGTTATTTACAATGAGCAGTTCTTC. Its protein is CASSPPGQGVIYNEQFF.

This clone was counted once. V is TRBV11-2 and J is TRBJ2-5; no clear D gene. V lost 0 bases, J lost 5 bases, and 7 bases lay in between. CDR1 and CDR2 (germline): SGHAT, FQNNGV. The CDR3 covers 13 residues. CDR3 sequence reads: CASSLERLETQYF. CDR3 sequence (DNA): TGTGCCAGCAGCTTAGAACGGTTGGAGACCCAGTACTTC.

Of note for this clone: Sequence at one end of the junction differs from germline and may be a read error. This sequence joins TRBV14 and TRBJ2-1, with TRBD1 matching 8 bases. CDR3 length equals 13 residues. Per the germline V gene, CDR1 is SGHDN and CDR2 is FVKESK. The CDR3 loop reads CAGSPGTGNEQFF. The DNA for the CDR3 is TGTGCCGGCAGCCCCGGGACAGGTAATGAGCAGTTCTTC.

As for this clone: At the DNA level, this CDR3 is encoded by other sequences in the same sample as well. The chain carries TRBV15 and TRBJ1-1; D remains unclear. The ends were cut back, 1 base at V and 3 bases at J, with 3 bases in the middle. The CDR3 length is 12 residues. The V gene's germline CDR1 is LNHNV and CDR2 YYDKDF (reference sequence). CDR3 bases: TGTGCCACCAGCAGAGGGTACACTGAAGCTTTCTTT. Amino acid sequence: CATSRGYTEAFF.

This clone was counted only a few times. The CDR3 is CASSSDGRFYTDTQYF. CDR3 in DNA: TGTGCCAGCAGCTCGGACGGTCGGTTTTACACAGATACGCAGTATTTT. The V and J genes are TRBV5-4 and TRBJ2-3; no reliable D call. CDR1 is SGHNT and CDR2 is YYREEE in the germline V gene (reference sequence). The CDR3 is 16 amino acids. Trimming took 3 bases from V and 2 from J, leaving 16 bases between them.

The J gene is TRBJ2-5, the V gene TRBV7-7, with 7 bases that match TRBD2. Germline V gene lookup returns CDR1 SSHAT and CDR2 FNYEAQ (reference sequence). Trimming took 3 bases from V and 5 from J; bases not matched to a gene: 6. There are 14 residues in the CDR3. For the CDR3, the DNA is TGTGCCAGCAGCTTGGGGGGGTTTAAGGAGACCCAGTACTTC. Translation gives CASSLGGFKETQYF.

The chain combines TRBV27 with TRBJ2-1; 8 bases fit TRBD2. This CDR3 comprises 16 residues. V lost 2 bases and J lost 0; bases outside the gene matches: 3. Looked up from germline, CDR1 is MNHEY and CDR2 is SMNVEV (reference sequence). The CDR3 here is CASSLRAGGSYNEQFF. The DNA of the CDR3 is TGTGCCAGCAGTTTACGTGCGGGAGGCTCCTACAATGAGCAGTTCTTC.

V and J are TRBV7-9 and TRBJ1-2; D remains ambiguous. The CDR3 is 16 amino acids. Trimming shortened V by 6 bases and J by 5 bases, and 22 bases separated the two germline ends. CDR1 SEHNR and CDR2 FQNEAQ come from the germline V gene (reference sequence). This CDR3 reads CASSSALREPSYGYTF. The CDR3 region has the DNA TGTGCCAGCAGTTCCGCCCTGAGGGAACCCTCATATGGCTACACCTTC.

CDR3 nucleotide sequence: TGCGCCAGCAGCCAAGTCGGGGAAAAACTGTTTTTT. Translated: CASSQVGEKLFF. The chain carries TRBV4-1 and TRBJ1-4; D is ambiguous. The germline V gene encodes CDR1 MGHRA and CDR2 YSYEKL. This CDR3 spans 12 amino acids. The ends were cut back, 1 base at V and 8 bases at J, with 5 bases in the middle.

The V call is TRBV7-2, the J call TRBJ2-4; 9 bases fit TRBD1. The length of the CDR3 is 15 residues. After removal of 5 bases from V and 7 bases from J, the junction contained 9 bases not matched to a gene. Looked up from germline, CDR1 is SGHTA and CDR2 is FQGNSA. In DNA, the CDR3 is TGTGCCAGCAGCCTTTCCCGGACAGGGGTGAACATTCAGTACTTC. Protein: CASSLSRTGVNIQYF.

The chain combines TRBV27 with TRBJ2-1; unclear D gene. CDR1 and CDR2 (germline): MNHEY, SMNVEV (reference sequence). CDR3 length equals 13 residues. V was cut by 5 bases and J by 5 bases, with 10 bases left in between. The CDR3 here is CASSRAAHNEQFF. For the CDR3, the DNA is TGTGCCAGCAGTAGGGCGGCCCACAATGAGCAGTTCTTC.

The genes are TRBV7-2 and TRBJ2-3; a possible D gene is TRBD1 (5 bases). Germline V gives CDR1 SGHTA, CDR2 FQGNSA. Trimming shortened V by 1 base and J by 4 bases, and 12 bases separated the two germline ends. The CDR3 has 15 residues. The CDR3 reads CASSLDPRAADTQYF. Written as DNA, the CDR3 is TGTGCCAGCAGCTTAGATCCCAGGGCGGCAGATACGCAGTATTTT.

The chain employs TRBV11-3 and TRBJ2-4; a weak D match, TRBD1 (6 bases). V was clipped by 5 bases and J by 2 bases, with 16 bases between them. In germline, CDR1 is SGHNT, CDR2 YENEEA. The CDR3 has 16 residues. The CDR3 spells CASSPPRTVSKNIQYF. The CDR3 nucleotides read TGTGCCAGCAGCCCGCCTCGGACAGTCTCCAAAAACATTCAGTACTTC.

The chain carries TRBV7-9 and TRBJ2-1, with 7 bases lining up with TRBD1. V was clipped by 5 bases and J by 2 bases; unmatched bases: 12. Germline V CDR1 and CDR2: SEHNR, FQNEAQ (reference sequence). This CDR3 contains 17 residues. The CDR3 DNA reads as TGTGCCAGCAGCACCGATGGTGGACAGGCCCCCTACAATGAGCAGTTCTTC. It is translated as CASSTDGGQAPYNEQFF.